This TCR beta chain came from a study of CD8+ T cells in alopecia areata. Documented treatment: oral pan-JAK inhibitor, 5-10 mg twice daily. PBMC-derived CD4+ and CD8+ T cells were sorted. cDNA serving as the sequencing template came from extracted, reverse transcribed RNA. Profiling relied on immunoSEQ multiplex PCR, and the TCRdb table lists in-frame clones only, not all of them. Here the sample spans 90,000 or so clones, about 40% being singletons. The CDR3 runs 12 residues. The germline V gene encodes CDR1 MNHEY and CDR2 SMNVEV (reference sequence). The V gene end was trimmed by 6 bases and the J gene end by 6 bases; junction bases not matched to a gene: 5.

This sequence joins TRBV27 and TRBJ2-7, with 7 bases that match TRBD2. This TCR came from a human donor with alopecia areata. Sequenced here: CD8+ T cells sorted from blood, sampled at week 24, from a patient treated with tofacitinib. The CDR3 sequence is CASRGLRVEQYF. CDR3 DNA sequence: TGTGCCAGCAGGGGACTAAGGGTCGAGCAGTACTTC.